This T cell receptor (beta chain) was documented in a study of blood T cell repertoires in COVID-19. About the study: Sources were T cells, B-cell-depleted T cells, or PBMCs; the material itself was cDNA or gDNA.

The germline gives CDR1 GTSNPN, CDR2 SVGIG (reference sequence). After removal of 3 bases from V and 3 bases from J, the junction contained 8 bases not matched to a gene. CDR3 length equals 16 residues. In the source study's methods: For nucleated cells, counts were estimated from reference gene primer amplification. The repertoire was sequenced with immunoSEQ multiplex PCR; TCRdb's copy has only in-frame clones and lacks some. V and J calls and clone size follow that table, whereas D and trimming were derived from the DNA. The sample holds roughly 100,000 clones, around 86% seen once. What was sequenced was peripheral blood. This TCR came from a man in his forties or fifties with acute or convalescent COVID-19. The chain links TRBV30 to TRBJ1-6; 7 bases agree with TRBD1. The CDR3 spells CAWSPKGQLYNSPLHF. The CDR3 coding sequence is TGTGCCTGGAGCCCAAAGGGACAGCTCTATAATTCACCCCTCCACTTT.